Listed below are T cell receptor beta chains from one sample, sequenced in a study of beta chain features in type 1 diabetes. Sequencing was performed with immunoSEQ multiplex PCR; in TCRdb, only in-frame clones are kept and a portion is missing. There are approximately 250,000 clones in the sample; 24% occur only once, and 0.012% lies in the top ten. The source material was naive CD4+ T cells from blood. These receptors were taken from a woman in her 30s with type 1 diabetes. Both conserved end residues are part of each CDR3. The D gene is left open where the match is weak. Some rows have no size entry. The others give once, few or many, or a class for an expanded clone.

CDR3 protein: CASSPQREEKLFF; CDR3 DNA: TGTGCCAGCTCACCACAAAGGGAGGAAAAACTGTTTTTT; clone size: .; J gene: TRBJ1-4; D gene: .; V gene: TRBV18
CDR3 protein: CASSMAQGGGYTF; CDR3 DNA: TGTGCCAGCAGCATGGCGCAGGGTGGTGGCTACACCTTC; clone size: .; J gene: TRBJ1-2; D gene: .; V gene: TRBV7-9
CDR3 protein: CASSSSWGGATTEAFF; CDR3 DNA: TGTGCCAGCAGTTCCTCATGGGGGGGGGCGACCACTGAAGCTTTCTTT; clone size: .; J gene: TRBJ1-1; D gene: .; V gene: TRBV28
CDR3 protein: CAWSKQGHEQFF; CDR3 DNA: TGTGCCTGGAGCAAACAGGGCCATGAGCAGTTCTTC; clone size: few; J gene: TRBJ2-1; D gene: .; V gene: TRBV30
CDR3 protein: CASSPRTSGRYNEQFF; CDR3 DNA: TGTGCCAGCAGCCCCAGGACTAGCGGGAGATACAATGAGCAGTTCTTC; clone size: few; J gene: TRBJ2-1; D gene: TRBD2; V gene: TRBV28
CDR3 protein: CASSPGGANVLTF; CDR3 DNA: TGTGCCAGCTCACCGGGCGGGGCCAACGTCCTGACTTTC; clone size: few; J gene: TRBJ2-6; D gene: .; V gene: TRBV18
CDR3 protein: CAWSIREAGGYTF; CDR3 DNA: TGTGCCTGGAGTATCCGGGAGGCGGGTGGCTACACCTTC; clone size: .; J gene: TRBJ1-2; D gene: .; V gene: TRBV30
CDR3 protein: CASSFQAYNEQFF; CDR3 DNA: TGTGCCAGCAGCTTCCAAGCGTACAATGAGCAGTTCTTC; clone size: few; J gene: TRBJ2-1; D gene: .; V gene: TRBV7-3
CDR3 protein: CASSHLPGTKNIQYF; CDR3 DNA: TGCGCCAGCAGCCATCTCCCAGGTACCAAAAACATTCAGTACTTC; clone size: .; J gene: TRBJ2-4; D gene: .; V gene: TRBV4-1
CDR3 protein: CASSNDRGGYTEAFF; CDR3 DNA: TGCGCCAGCAGCAACGACAGGGGTGGGTACACTGAAGCTTTCTTT; clone size: .; J gene: TRBJ1-1; D gene: TRBD1; V gene: TRBV5-1
CDR3 protein: CASSAGTALGTSYYEQYF; CDR3 DNA: TGTGCCAGCAGCGCCGGGACAGCCTTGGGGACTAGCTACTACGAGCAGTACTTC; clone size: .; J gene: TRBJ2-7; D gene: TRBD2; V gene: TRBV9
CDR3 protein: CASSLRVDNEQFF; CDR3 DNA: TGCGCCAGCAGCTTGAGAGTCGACAATGAGCAGTTCTTC; clone size: few; J gene: TRBJ2-1; D gene: .; V gene: TRBV5-1
CDR3 protein: CAWSPPSGLGNGETQYF; CDR3 DNA: TGTGCCTGGAGTCCCCCCAGCGGTCTTGGGAATGGGGAGACCCAGTACTTC; clone size: few; J gene: TRBJ2-5; D gene: .; V gene: TRBV30
CDR3 protein: CASSTDNHEQYF; CDR3 DNA: TGTGCCAGCAGCACGGACAACCACGAGCAGTACTTC; clone size: .; J gene: TRBJ2-7; D gene: .; V gene: TRBV7-2
CDR3 protein: CALERDRSNTEAFF; CDR3 DNA: TGTGCCTTGGAGCGGGACAGGAGTAACACTGAAGCTTTCTTT; clone size: .; J gene: TRBJ1-1; D gene: TRBD1; V gene: TRBV30
CDR3 protein: CASRGDRGSYGYTF; CDR3 DNA: TGTGCCAGCAGGGGGGACAGGGGGAGCTATGGCTACACCTTC; clone size: .; J gene: TRBJ1-2; D gene: TRBD1; V gene: TRBV9
CDR3 protein: CASSQGTGEQPQHF; CDR3 DNA: TGCGCCAGCAGCCAAGGGACAGGGGAACAGCCCCAGCATTTT; clone size: few; J gene: TRBJ1-5; D gene: TRBD1; V gene: TRBV4-1
CDR3 protein: CSVYGTHSYEQYF; CDR3 DNA: TGCAGCGTTTACGGGACACACTCCTACGAGCAGTACTTC; clone size: .; J gene: TRBJ2-7; D gene: .; V gene: TRBV29-1
CDR3 protein: CASSQEGDTEAFF; CDR3 DNA: TGCGCCAGCAGCCAAGAGGGAGACACTGAAGCTTTCTTT; clone size: .; J gene: TRBJ1-1; D gene: .; V gene: TRBV4-1
CDR3 protein: CASSQAWGGVTEAFF; CDR3 DNA: TGCGCCAGCAGCCAAGCCTGGGGAGGGGTCACTGAAGCTTTCTTT; clone size: few; J gene: TRBJ1-1; D gene: .; V gene: TRBV4-1
CDR3 protein: CASSPTGGVDYGYTF; CDR3 DNA: TGTGCCAGCAGCCCCACAGGGGGCGTTGACTATGGCTACACCTTC; clone size: .; J gene: TRBJ1-2; D gene: TRBD1; V gene: TRBV7-9
CDR3 protein: CSGNRDRGHEQYF; CDR3 DNA: TGCAGCGGGAACCGGGACAGGGGCCACGAGCAGTACTTC; clone size: .; J gene: TRBJ2-7; D gene: TRBD1; V gene: TRBV29-1
CDR3 protein: CAWGTGGRTEAFF; CDR3 DNA: TGTGCCTGGGGGACAGGGGGCAGGACTGAAGCTTTCTTT; clone size: .; J gene: TRBJ1-1; D gene: TRBD1; V gene: TRBV30
CDR3 protein: CSVYAGTDFYEQYF; CDR3 DNA: TGCAGCGTTTACGCCGGGACAGACTTCTACGAGCAGTACTTC; clone size: few; J gene: TRBJ2-7; D gene: TRBD1; V gene: TRBV29-1
CDR3 protein: CASSQRSGTSDYEQYF; CDR3 DNA: TGCGCCAGCAGCCAACGATCCGGGACTTCCGACTACGAGCAGTACTTC; clone size: few; J gene: TRBJ2-7; D gene: .; V gene: TRBV4-1
CDR3 protein: CASAWGPETQYF; CDR3 DNA: TGTGCCAGCGCTTGGGGGCCGGAGACCCAGTACTTC; clone size: few; J gene: TRBJ2-5; D gene: .; V gene: TRBV5-6
CDR3 protein: CASSQDEASSGNNEQFF; CDR3 DNA: TGCGCCAGCAGCCAAGATGAGGCGTCTAGCGGGAATAATGAGCAGTTCTTC; clone size: few; J gene: TRBJ2-1; D gene: TRBD2; V gene: TRBV4-1
CDR3 protein: CSNRAMETQYF; CDR3 DNA: TGCAGTAACAGGGCTATGGAGACCCAGTACTTC; clone size: .; J gene: TRBJ2-5; D gene: .; V gene: TRBV20-1
CDR3 protein: CASSERGTSGLAGGRRETQYF; CDR3 DNA: TGTGCCAGCAGTGAACGGGGGACATCCGGACTAGCGGGAGGCCGCAGGGAGACCCAGTACTTC; clone size: .; J gene: TRBJ2-5; D gene: TRBD2; V gene: TRBV6-1
CDR3 protein: CASSLAGLAGGQREQFF; CDR3 DNA: TGTGCCAGCAGCTTAGCCGGACTAGCGGGAGGGCAGCGGGAGCAGTTCTTC; clone size: .; J gene: TRBJ2-1; D gene: TRBD2; V gene: TRBV7-9
CDR3 protein: CASSERQGQGNEQFF; CDR3 DNA: TGTGCCAGCAGCGAGAGACAGGGACAAGGGAATGAGCAGTTCTTC; clone size: few; J gene: TRBJ2-1; D gene: TRBD1; V gene: TRBV9
CDR3 protein: CASSLAAGKNIQYF; CDR3 DNA: TGTGCCAGCAGCTTAGCGGCGGGAAAAAACATTCAGTACTTC; clone size: .; J gene: TRBJ2-4; D gene: .; V gene: TRBV7-2
CDR3 protein: CASRAGNQPQHF; CDR3 DNA: TGTGCCAGCAGGGCAGGCAATCAGCCCCAGCATTTT; clone size: .; J gene: TRBJ1-5; D gene: .; V gene: TRBV27
CDR3 protein: CSARPGTGSYGYTF; CDR3 DNA: TGCAGCGCCCGTCCCGGGACAGGGAGCTATGGCTACACCTTC; clone size: few; J gene: TRBJ1-2; D gene: TRBD1; V gene: TRBV29-1
CDR3 protein: CASSYDRGAYEQYF; CDR3 DNA: TGTGCCAGCAGCTATGACAGGGGAGCCTACGAGCAGTACTTC; clone size: few; J gene: TRBJ2-7; D gene: TRBD1; V gene: TRBV7-2
CDR3 protein: CASSEQGDQPQHF; CDR3 DNA: TGTGCCAGCAGTGAACAGGGGGATCAGCCCCAGCATTTT; clone size: .; J gene: TRBJ1-5; D gene: TRBD1; V gene: TRBV2
CDR3 protein: CASSGTGAQPQHF; CDR3 DNA: TGTGCCAGCAGCGGGACAGGGGCCCAGCCCCAGCATTTT; clone size: .; J gene: TRBJ1-5; D gene: TRBD1; V gene: TRBV28
CDR3 protein: CASSPSRASYNEQFF; CDR3 DNA: TGTGCCAGCAGCCCTTCAAGAGCCTCCTACAATGAGCAGTTCTTC; clone size: few; J gene: TRBJ2-1; D gene: .; V gene: TRBV5-4
CDR3 protein: CASSGKTGQGSYNEQFF; CDR3 DNA: TGTGCCAGCAGCGGCAAAACGGGACAGGGTTCCTACAATGAGCAGTTCTTC; clone size: .; J gene: TRBJ2-1; D gene: TRBD1; V gene: TRBV9
CDR3 protein: CASSPGAGSYEQYF; CDR3 DNA: TGTGCCAGCTCACCTGGCGCAGGCTCCTACGAGCAGTACTTC; clone size: .; J gene: TRBJ2-7; D gene: .; V gene: TRBV18
CDR3 protein: CATSSAGRNQPQHF; CDR3 DNA: TGTGCCACCAGTAGCGCAGGGAGGAATCAGCCCCAGCATTTT; clone size: .; J gene: TRBJ1-5; D gene: .; V gene: TRBV15
CDR3 protein: CSVWTSGSLSLYEQYF; CDR3 DNA: TGCAGCGTATGGACTAGCGGGAGCCTATCCCTTTACGAGCAGTACTTC; clone size: few; J gene: TRBJ2-7; D gene: TRBD2; V gene: TRBV29-1
CDR3 protein: CASSSDKLTQYF; CDR3 DNA: TGTGCCAGCAGTTCAGACAAACTTACGCAGTATTTT; clone size: few; J gene: TRBJ2-3; D gene: .; V gene: TRBV28
CDR3 protein: CAITGDRGRGFFF; CDR3 DNA: TGTGCCATCACCGGGGACAGGGGGAGAGGCTTCTTCTTC; clone size: .; J gene: TRBJ1-2; D gene: TRBD1; V gene: TRBV10-3
CDR3 protein: CSAPPRETQYF; CDR3 DNA: TGCAGTGCTCCCCCCCGAGAGACCCAGTACTTC; clone size: .; J gene: TRBJ2-5; D gene: .; V gene: TRBV20-1